This entry concerns a single T cell receptor beta chain. Its antigen is not known. The primer mix had 60 V beta and 13 J beta primers. TCRdb's copy holds only in-frame clones and misses some; the assay was immunoSEQ multiplex PCR. The table shows roughly 38,000 clones, with roughly 79% occurring only once. The data are from a study of glioma-infiltrating T cells after dendritic cell vaccination. Across the whole study: At biweekly intervals, patients got three intradermal dendritic cell vaccine injections.

The V gene lost 0 bases and the J gene lost 3 bases, with 25 bases spanning the gap. The CDR3 covers 19 residues. In germline, CDR1 is SGHRS, CDR2 YFSETQ. Findings and limits, study-wide: Higher pretreatment TIL content predicted longer progression-free time and survival. Survival was not directly related to TCR clonality in these patients.

The chain joins TRBV5-1 to TRBJ2-7; D is possibly TRBD1 (5 bases). The source is a human donor with glioblastoma. The sequences come from blood, collected before dendritic cell vaccination. The CDR3 DNA sequence: TGCGCCAGCAGCTTGGAGCCAGGGTTGGTAACTTATCCAAACTACGAGCAGTACTTC. Encoded protein: CASSLEPGLVTYPNYEQYF.